Listed below are T cell receptor beta chains from one sample, sequenced in a study of control samples from healthy donors and cancer patients. Measured with immunoSEQ multiplex PCR; TCRdb has only the in-frame clones, and not every one. The table lists almost 95,000 clones, just over 90% of them singletons, with about 4% in the top ten. Sequences were obtained from blood. These receptors were taken from a woman between 18 and 29 years old in good health. Each CDR3 is given with its conserved first and last residue. The order of the fields is D gene, J gene, clone size, V gene, CDR3 protein, CDR3 DNA. D genes are given only for firm matches. Size tells how often a clone was seen (once, few, many) or the class of an expanded clone, and some rows leave it out.

.,TRBJ1-5,.,TRBV6-4,CASSDYGPWYF,TGTGCCAGCAGTGACTACGGGCCCTGGTATTTT
.,TRBJ2-7,.,TRBV25-1,CASSGFGQSYEQYF,TGTGCCAGCAGTGGTTTTGGACAGAGCTACGAGCAGTACTTC
.,TRBJ2-7,once,TRBV21-1,CASSTGHTGREQYF,TGTGCCAGCAGCACGGGACACACAGGGCGCGAGCAGTACTTC
.,TRBJ1-6,.,TRBV5-1,CASSSSQKYPTYNSPLHF,TGCGCCAGCAGCTCTTCGCAGAAATACCCCACCTATAATTCACCCCTCCACTTT
TRBD1,TRBJ1-4,.,TRBV6-5,CASSYRQGLANEKLFF,TGTGCCAGCAGTTACCGACAGGGTCTGGCTAATGAAAAACTGTTTTTT
.,TRBJ2-7,.,TRBV28,CASGGSYEQYF,TGTGCCAGCGGCGGCAGCTACGAGCAGTACTTC
.,TRBJ2-1,.,TRBV4-1,CASSHYTGDALGNEQFF,TGCGCCAGCAGCCACTACACGGGGGACGCCCTTGGCAATGAGCAGTTCTTC
.,TRBJ1-1,.,TRBV5-8,CASSPVWGDTEAFF,TGTGCCAGCAGCCCCGTTTGGGGTGACACTGAAGCTTTCTTT
.,TRBJ2-7,.,TRBV10-3,CAISESKGPSSYEQYF,TGTGCCATCAGTGAGTCGAAGGGTCCTTCCTCCTACGAGCAGTACTTC
.,TRBJ1-1,.,TRBV11-2,CASSLSQGVTEAFF,TGTGCCAGCAGCTTAAGCCAGGGTGTCACTGAAGCTTTCTTT
TRBD1,TRBJ2-7,few,TRBV5-1,CASSSTGADYEQYF,TGCGCCAGCAGCTCGACAGGGGCTGACTACGAGCAGTACTTC
.,TRBJ2-4,.,TRBV6-5,CASLQGGAKNIQYF,TGTGCCAGTCTACAGGGTGGAGCCAAAAACATTCAGTACTTC
.,TRBJ2-7,.,TRBV3-1/TRBV3-2,CASSQGDYEQYF,TGTGCCAGCAGCCAAGGCGACTACGAGCAGTACTTC
.,TRBJ1-2,.,TRBV4-2,CASSQEGQFYGYTF,TGTGCCAGCAGCCAAGAAGGGCAGTTCTATGGCTACACCTTC
TRBD1,TRBJ2-7,.,TRBV5-1,CASSIGTEGLEQYF,TGCGCCAGCAGCATAGGGACAGAGGGGCTCGAGCAGTACTTC
TRBD2,TRBJ2-7,.,TRBV20-1,CSASGRSGRTYEQYF,TGCAGTGCTAGTGGCAGAAGCGGGAGGACCTACGAGCAGTACTTC
.,TRBJ1-1,.,TRBV3-1/TRBV3-2,CASSQVFIVQGNTEAFF,TGTGCCAGCAGCCAAGTCTTCATCGTCCAGGGGAACACTGAAGCTTTCTTT
.,TRBJ1-4,.,TRBV5-5,CASSPEAARGEKLFF,TGTGCCAGCAGCCCGGAGGCGGCGCGGGGTGAAAAACTGTTTTTT
TRBD1,TRBJ1-1,once,TRBV6-5,CASSSPTGEAFF,TGTGCCAGCAGTTCCCCGACAGGGGAAGCTTTCTTT
TRBD2,TRBJ2-5,.,TRBV27,CASSSAEAGGKETQYF,TGTGCCAGCAGTTCAGCTGAAGCGGGGGGAAAAGAGACCCAGTACTTC
.,TRBJ1-4,.,TRBV19,CASSMFLAGPDHEKLFF,TGTGCCAGTAGTATGTTCCTGGCAGGCCCTGACCATGAAAAACTGTTTTTT
.,TRBJ1-1,.,TRBV7-9,CASSLLDTEAFF,TGTGCCAGCAGCTTGTTGGACACTGAAGCTTTCTTT
.,TRBJ1-4,.,TRBV7-9,CASSLAGFSEKLFF,TGTGCCAGCAGCTTAGCCGGGTTTAGTGAAAAACTGTTTTTT
.,TRBJ2-7,.,TRBV7-9,CASSSRQVAYEQYF,TGTGCCAGCAGCTCCCGACAGGTGGCCTACGAGCAGTACTTC
.,TRBJ1-1,.,TRBV5-1,CASSLDPNLVGPGTEAFF,TGCGCCAGCAGCTTGGACCCGAACCTCGTAGGGCCCGGCACTGAAGCTTTCTTT
TRBD1,TRBJ1-5,.,TRBV2,CASSERQGVHQPQHF,TGTGCCAGCAGTGAAAGGCAGGGGGTCCATCAGCCCCAGCATTTT
.,TRBJ1-6,.,TRBV7-3,CASSLKGNNSPLHF,TGTGCCAGCAGCTTAAAAGGGAATAATTCACCCCTCCACTTT